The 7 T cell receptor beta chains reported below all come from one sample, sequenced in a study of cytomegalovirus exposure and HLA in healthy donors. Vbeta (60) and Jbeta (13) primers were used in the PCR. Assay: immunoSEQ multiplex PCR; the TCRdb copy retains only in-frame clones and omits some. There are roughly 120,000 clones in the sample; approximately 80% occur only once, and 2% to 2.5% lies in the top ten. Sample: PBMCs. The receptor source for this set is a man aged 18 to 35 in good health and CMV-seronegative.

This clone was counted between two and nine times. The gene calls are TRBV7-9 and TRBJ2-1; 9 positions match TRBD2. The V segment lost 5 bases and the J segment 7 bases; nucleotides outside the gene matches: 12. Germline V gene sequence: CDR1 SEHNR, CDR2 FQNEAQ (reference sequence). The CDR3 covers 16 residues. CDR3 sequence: CASSGLLSGSVNEQFF. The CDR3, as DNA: TGTGCCAGCAGCGGCCTTCTTAGCGGGAGCGTGAATGAGCAGTTCTTC.

CDR3 loop: CASSVSGHSNQPQHF. Here the CDR3 DNA reads TGTGCCAGCAGTGTTTCAGGTCATAGCAATCAGCCCCAGCATTTT. The J gene is TRBJ1-5, the V gene TRBV6-1, with D uncertain. The CDR3 sequence is 15 residues long. V gave up 4 bases and J gave up 0 bases, with 10 bases separating them. Germline lookup yields CDR1 MNHNS and CDR2 SASEGT.

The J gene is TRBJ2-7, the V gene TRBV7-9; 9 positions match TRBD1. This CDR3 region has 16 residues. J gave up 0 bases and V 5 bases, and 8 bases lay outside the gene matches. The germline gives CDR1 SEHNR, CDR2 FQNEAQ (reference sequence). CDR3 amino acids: CASSPVGTGPSYEQYV. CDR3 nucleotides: TGTGCCAGCAGCCCAGTTGGGACAGGGCCCTCCTACGAGCAGTACGTC.

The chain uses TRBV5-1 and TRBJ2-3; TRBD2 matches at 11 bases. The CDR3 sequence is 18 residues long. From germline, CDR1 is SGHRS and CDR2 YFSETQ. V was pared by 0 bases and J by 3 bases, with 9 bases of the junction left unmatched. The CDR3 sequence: CASSLARLTSGRTDTQYF. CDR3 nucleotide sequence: TGCGCCAGCAGCTTGGCCCGCCTAACTAGCGGGAGAACAGATACGCAGTATTTT.

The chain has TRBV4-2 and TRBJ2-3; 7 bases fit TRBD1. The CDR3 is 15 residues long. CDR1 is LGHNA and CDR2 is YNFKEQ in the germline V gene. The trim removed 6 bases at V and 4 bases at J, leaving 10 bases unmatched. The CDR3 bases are TGTGCCAGCAGTCTAAAACAGGGGTCGGCAGATACGCAGTATTTT. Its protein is CASSLKQGSADTQYF.

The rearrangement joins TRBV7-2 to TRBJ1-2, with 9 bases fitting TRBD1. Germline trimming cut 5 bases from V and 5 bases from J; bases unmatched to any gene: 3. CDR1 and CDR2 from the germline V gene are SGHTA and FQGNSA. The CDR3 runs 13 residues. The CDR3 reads CASSHGQGYGYTF. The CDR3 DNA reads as TGTGCCAGCAGCCACGGACAGGGGTATGGCTACACCTTC.

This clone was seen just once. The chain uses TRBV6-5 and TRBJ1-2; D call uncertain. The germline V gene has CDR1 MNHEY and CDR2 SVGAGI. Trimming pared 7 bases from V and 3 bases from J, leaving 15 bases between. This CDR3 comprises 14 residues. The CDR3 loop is CASTMSEGDYGYTF. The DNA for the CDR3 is TGTGCCAGCACCATGTCGGAGGGCGACTATGGCTACACCTTC.